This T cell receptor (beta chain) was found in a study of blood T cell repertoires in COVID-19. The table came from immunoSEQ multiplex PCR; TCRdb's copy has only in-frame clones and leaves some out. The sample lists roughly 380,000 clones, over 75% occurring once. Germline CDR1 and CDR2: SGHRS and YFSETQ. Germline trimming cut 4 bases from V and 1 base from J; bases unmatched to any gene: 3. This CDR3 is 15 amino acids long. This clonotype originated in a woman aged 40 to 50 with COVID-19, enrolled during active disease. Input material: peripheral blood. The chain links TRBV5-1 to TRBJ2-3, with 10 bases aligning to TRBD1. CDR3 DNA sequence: TGCGCCAGCAGCCATGGGACAGGGGGCACAGATACGCAGTATTTT. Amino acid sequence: CASSHGTGGTDTQYF.